The rows below give T cell receptor beta chains drawn from one sample of a study of cytomegalovirus exposure and HLA in healthy donors. The protocol was immunoSEQ multiplex PCR, while the TCRdb copy is restricted to in-frame clones and leaves out a portion. The data hold 200,000 to 250,000 clones, with under 90% observed a single time. Material: PBMCs. These TCRs come from a human donor in good health. Both conserved end residues are part of each CDR3. D genes are given only for firm matches. Clone size is given for some rows only: seen once, a few or many times, or a class if the clone is expanded.

v_call: TRBV6-5; j_call: TRBJ2-2; d_call: .; clone_size: .; cdr3_aa: CASNPTGANTGELFF; cdr3_nt: TGTGCCAGCAATCCGACAGGCGCGAACACCGGGGAGCTGTTTTTT
v_call: TRBV2; j_call: TRBJ2-1; d_call: TRBD2; clone_size: .; cdr3_aa: CASSEVGRELYNEQFF; cdr3_nt: TGTGCCAGCAGTGAGGTGGGGCGGGAGTTATACAATGAGCAGTTCTTC
v_call: TRBV27; j_call: TRBJ2-3; d_call: .; clone_size: once; cdr3_aa: CASSLLQGRDTDTQYF; cdr3_nt: TGTGCCAGCAGTTTATTGCAGGGCCGCGACACAGATACGCAGTATTTT
v_call: TRBV7-2; j_call: TRBJ2-5; d_call: TRBD2; clone_size: few; cdr3_aa: CASSPSGVQETQYF; cdr3_nt: TGTGCCAGCAGCCCGAGCGGGGTCCAAGAGACCCAGTACTTC
v_call: TRBV19; j_call: TRBJ2-6; d_call: .; clone_size: .; cdr3_aa: CASSIGFRTTFSGANVLTF; cdr3_nt: TGTGCCAGTAGTATAGGGTTTCGGACTACCTTCTCTGGGGCCAACGTCCTGACTTTC
v_call: TRBV14; j_call: TRBJ2-7; d_call: TRBD1; clone_size: .; cdr3_aa: CASSQDRWTGTASYEQYF; cdr3_nt: TGTGCCAGCAGCCAAGATCGGTGGACCGGGACAGCTTCTTACGAGCAGTACTTC
v_call: TRBV18; j_call: TRBJ2-1; d_call: TRBD1; clone_size: .; cdr3_aa: CASSPGTGMANEQFF; cdr3_nt: TGTGCCAGCTCACCCGGGACAGGGATGGCGAATGAGCAGTTCTTC
v_call: TRBV5-1; j_call: TRBJ1-1; d_call: .; clone_size: .; cdr3_aa: CASSPGWEGNTEAFF; cdr3_nt: TGCGCCAGCAGCCCGGGGTGGGAAGGGAACACTGAAGCTTTCTTT
v_call: TRBV5-1; j_call: TRBJ2-3; d_call: TRBD2; clone_size: .; cdr3_aa: CASSPPGLAVDTQYF; cdr3_nt: TGCGCCAGCAGTCCACCGGGACTAGCGGTAGATACGCAGTATTTT
v_call: TRBV29-1; j_call: TRBJ1-1; d_call: TRBD1; clone_size: .; cdr3_aa: CSVGEQGREAFF; cdr3_nt: TGCAGCGTGGGGGAACAGGGGAGGGAAGCTTTCTTT
v_call: TRBV5-1; j_call: TRBJ2-1; d_call: .; clone_size: .; cdr3_aa: CASSVSGLGGINEQFF; cdr3_nt: TGCGCCAGCAGCGTGTCGGGTCTTGGGGGGATCAATGAGCAGTTCTTC